This is a list of T cell receptor beta chains from one sample in a study of identical twins. Via MiXCR, TCRdb re-called the 5' RACE reads, giving one row per CDR3 protein. Among roughly 260,000 distinct CDR3 sequences, around an eighth were seen once, and the ten largest hold 7% to 9%. Sequencing was carried out using memory (CD45RO+) T cells sorted from blood. All receptors come from a woman between 18 and 29 years old in good health. Both conserved end residues are part of each CDR3. The D gene is left open where the match is weak. Rows give clone size only sometimes, using once, few, many, or a class for an expanded clone.

D gene	clone size	V gene	J gene	CDR3 DNA	CDR3 protein
NA	many	TRBV15	TRBJ1-5	TGTGCCACCAGCAGAGATCATCAGCCCCAGCATTTT	CATSRDHQPQHF
NA	many	TRBV12-3/TRBV12-4	TRBJ2-1	TGTGCCAGCAGTTTGTCCAATGAGCAGTTCTTC	CASSLSNEQFF
NA	NA	TRBV20-1	TRBJ1-2	TGCAGTCTACGTCCACAGGGTGTGGATGGCTACACCTTC	CSLRPQGVDGYTF
TRBD2	NA	TRBV20-1	TRBJ2-1	TGCAGCCCCCCGTGGACTAGCGGTCTCTACAATGAGCAGTTCTTC	CSPPWTSGLYNEQFF
NA	many	TRBV6-5	TRBJ1-1	TGTGCCAGCAGTTACTCAGGATGGGGGGGCTCGGCTTTCTTT	CASSYSGWGGSAFF
NA	NA	TRBV20-1	TRBJ2-2	TGCAGTGCTAGAGGCTGGGGGCTGGACACCGGGGAGCTGTTTTTT	CSARGWGLDTGELFF
NA	many	TRBV6-1	TRBJ2-1	TGTGCCAGCTCTCCCTGGAGCTCCTACAATGAGCAGTTCTTC	CASSPWSSYNEQFF
NA	many	TRBV28	TRBJ2-4	TGTGCCAGCAGTTTAAGTTGGAACATTCAGTACTTC	CASSLSWNIQYF
TRBD2	few	TRBV11-2	TRBJ2-3	TGTGCCAGCAGCAGATCGAACCTAGCGGGAGTTACTAGCACAGATACGCAGTATTTT	CASSRSNLAGVTSTDTQYF
NA	many	TRBV12-3/TRBV12-4	TRBJ2-6	TGTGCCAGCAGTACCCCCTCTGGGGCCAACGTCCTGACTTTC	CASSTPSGANVLTF
TRBD1	NA	TRBV20-1	TRBJ2-5	TGCAGTGCGGGAACAGGGGGCGAGGAGACCCAGTACTTC	CSAGTGGEETQYF
NA	NA	TRBV2	TRBJ1-2	TGTGCCAGCAGTGAGCAGGGGCGTCATGGCTACACCTTC	CASSEQGRHGYTF
NA	many	TRBV7-9	TRBJ1-2	TGTGCCAGCAGCTTACAAGAGTATGGCTACACCTTC	CASSLQEYGYTF
NA	NA	TRBV5-1	TRBJ2-4	TGCGCCAGCAGGAGGGGGGATCCAGCCAAAAACATTCAGTACTTC	CASRRGDPAKNIQYF
NA	NA	TRBV18	TRBJ1-2	TGTGCCAGCTCACCGGGAGTCAGTGCGAATGGCTACACCTTC	CASSPGVSANGYTF
NA	few	TRBV3-1	TRBJ2-3	TGTGCCAGCAGCCAAAAAGCTATTGACGATACGCAGTATTTT	CASSQKAIDDTQYF
NA	NA	TRBV6-1	TRBJ1-6	TGTGCCAGCAGCCGACGCGTCGATGCGGGAAGCTCCTATAATTCACCCCTCCACTTT	CASSRRVDAGSSYNSPLHF
NA	NA	TRBV5-1	TRBJ2-5	TGCGCCAGCAGTTACGACAGTTACCAAGAGACCCAGTACTTC	CASSYDSYQETQYF
NA	NA	TRBV10-3	TRBJ2-2	TGTGCCATCAGTAGAGATCCAGTCACCGGGGAGCTGTTTTTT	CAISRDPVTGELFF
NA	many	TRBV12-3/TRBV12-4	TRBJ2-1	TGTGCCAGCAGTTACCCTGATCGGGATGAGCAGTTCTTC	CASSYPDRDEQFF
TRBD2	few	TRBV20-1	TRBJ2-3	TGCAGTGCTCCTATCCCGGGACTAGGAGCGGGTACGCAGTATTTT	CSAPIPGLGAGTQYF
TRBD2	few	TRBV7-2	TRBJ2-5	TGTGCCAGCAGCCCCCGTAGCGGGTGGGAGGAGACCCAGTACTTC	CASSPRSGWEETQYF
TRBD2	NA	TRBV20-1	TRBJ2-6	TGCAGTGCTAGTAGGCGGGGGGCCAGTGGGGCCAACGTCCTGACTTTC	CSASRRGASGANVLTF
NA	few	TRBV5-2	TRBJ2-6	TGTGCCAGCAACACCTTGGAGGGGGCGGCTGGGGCCAACGTCCTGACTTTC	CASNTLEGAAGANVLTF
TRBD2	NA	TRBV7-2	TRBJ2-3	TGTGCCAGCAGCTTAGGAGCGGGAGCGAACACAGATACGCAGTATTTT	CASSLGAGANTDTQYF
NA	NA	TRBV12-3/TRBV12-4	TRBJ1-1	TGTGCCAGCAGCCCAAGCGGGGACATGAACACTGAAGCTTTCTTT	CASSPSGDMNTEAFF
TRBD1	few	TRBV4-1	TRBJ2-5	TGCGCCAGCAGGACGCCGGGACAGGGTCAAGAGACCCAGTACTTC	CASRTPGQGQETQYF